The 5 T cell receptor beta chains below all came from one sample that was sequenced in a study of PD-L1 blockade in urothelial cancer. Profiling relied on immunoSEQ multiplex PCR, and the TCRdb table lists in-frame clones only, not all of them. This table holds about 83,000 clones, 75% to 90% found once. The sequencing here drew on PBMCs, taken around atezolizumab (anti-PD-L1) treatment. These receptors were obtained from a woman in her 70s with urothelial cancer.

A single count supports this clone. V usage is TRBV7-2 and J usage is TRBJ2-3, with 11 bases that match TRBD2. After removal of 1 base from V and 4 bases from J, the junction contained 13 bases not matched to a gene. From germline, CDR1 is SGHTA and CDR2 FQGNSA. The CDR3 length is 19 residues. The CDR3 protein is CASSLGFLAGGLAADTQYF. CDR3 sequence (DNA): TGTGCCAGCAGCTTAGGTTTTTTAGCGGGGGGGCTAGCGGCAGATACGCAGTATTTT.

The V call is TRBV28, the J call TRBJ2-2, with 7 bases aligning to TRBD2. This CDR3 is 15 amino acids long. After removal of 3 bases from V and 3 bases from J, the junction contained 4 bases not matched to a gene. Germline V gene lookup returns CDR1 MDHEN and CDR2 SYDVKM. CDR3 nucleotides: TGTGCCAGCAGTTTTGCGGGAGTGTACACCGGGGAGCTGTTTTTT. Its protein is CASSFAGVYTGELFF.

J is TRBJ1-1 and V is TRBV20-1; D is possibly TRBD1 (5 bases). Germline V CDR1 and CDR2: DFQATT, SNEGSKA (reference sequence). The V and J ends lost 6 bases and 7 bases respectively, with 9 bases between them. The CDR3 covers 10 residues. The CDR3 region is CSAGPHEAFF. The CDR3 bases are TGCAGTGCGGGGCCTCATGAAGCTTTCTTT.

J is TRBJ2-2 and V is TRBV11-2; D may be TRBD1 (5 bases). Germline V gives CDR1 SGHAT, CDR2 FQNNGV. The V end was cut by 0 bases, the J end by 4 bases, with 6 bases between. The CDR3 runs to 14 residues. The CDR3 sequence is CASSLEGVTGELFF. CDR3 sequence (DNA): TGTGCCAGCAGCTTAGAAGGGGTCACCGGGGAGCTGTTTTTT.

The CDR3 reads CASSARPGEYEKLFF. In DNA form, the CDR3 reads TGCGCCAGCAGCGCCCGCCCAGGGGAGTATGAAAAACTGTTTTTT. J is TRBJ1-4 and V is TRBV5-1; maybe TRBD1 (6 bases). Deletions cut 4 bases from V and 6 bases from J, with 16 bases between. The CDR3 loop spans 15 amino acids. Looked up from germline, CDR1 is SGHRS and CDR2 is YFSETQ.